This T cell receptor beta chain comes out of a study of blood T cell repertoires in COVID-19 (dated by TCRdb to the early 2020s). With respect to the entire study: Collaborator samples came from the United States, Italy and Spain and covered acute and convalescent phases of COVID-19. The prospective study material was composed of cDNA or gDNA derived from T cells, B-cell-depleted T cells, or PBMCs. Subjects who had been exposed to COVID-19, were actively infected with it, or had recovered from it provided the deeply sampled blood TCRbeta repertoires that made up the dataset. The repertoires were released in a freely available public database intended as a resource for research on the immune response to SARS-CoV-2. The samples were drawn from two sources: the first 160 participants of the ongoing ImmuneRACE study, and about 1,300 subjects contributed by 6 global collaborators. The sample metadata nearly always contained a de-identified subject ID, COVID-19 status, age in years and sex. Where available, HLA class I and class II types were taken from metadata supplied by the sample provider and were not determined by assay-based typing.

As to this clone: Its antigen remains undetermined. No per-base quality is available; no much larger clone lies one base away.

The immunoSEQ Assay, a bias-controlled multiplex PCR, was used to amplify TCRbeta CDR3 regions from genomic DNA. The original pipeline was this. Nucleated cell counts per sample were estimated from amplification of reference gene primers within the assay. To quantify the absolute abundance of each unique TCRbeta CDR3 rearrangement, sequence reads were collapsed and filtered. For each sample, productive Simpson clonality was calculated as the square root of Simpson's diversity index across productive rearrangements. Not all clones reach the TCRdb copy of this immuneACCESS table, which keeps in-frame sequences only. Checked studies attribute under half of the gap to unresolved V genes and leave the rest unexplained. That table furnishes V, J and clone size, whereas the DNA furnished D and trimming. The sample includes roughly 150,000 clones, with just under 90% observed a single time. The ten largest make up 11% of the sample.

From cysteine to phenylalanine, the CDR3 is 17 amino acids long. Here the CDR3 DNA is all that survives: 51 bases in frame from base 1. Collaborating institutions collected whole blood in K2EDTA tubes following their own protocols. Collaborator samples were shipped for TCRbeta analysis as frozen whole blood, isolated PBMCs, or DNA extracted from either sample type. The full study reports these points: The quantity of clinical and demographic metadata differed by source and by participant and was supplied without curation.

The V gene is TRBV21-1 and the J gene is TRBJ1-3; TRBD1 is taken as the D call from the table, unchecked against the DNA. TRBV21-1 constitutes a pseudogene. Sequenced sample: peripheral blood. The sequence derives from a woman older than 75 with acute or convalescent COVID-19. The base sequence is TGTGCCAGCAGCACCTCCTCACAGCCATACTCTGGAAACACCATATATTTT. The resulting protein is CASSTSSQPYSGNTIYF.